The 28 T cell receptor beta chains below all came from one sample that was sequenced in a study of T-cell memory formation after mild COVID-19. TCRdb ran MiXCR on the 5' RACE reads and lists one entry per CDR3 protein. The table includes about 410,000 distinct CDR3 sequences, 15% to 20% detected once. The sample comprised PBMCs or a T cell subset sorted from them (not recorded which). The receptors originated from a man aged 18-30 years who had mild COVID-19 (a few samples of this study predate the infection). Cell type and time point are not known.

This chain uses TRBV6-6 with TRBJ1-6, with 10 bases aligning to TRBD1. V was pared by 6 bases and J by 8 bases, with 4 bases of the junction left unmatched. The CDR3 is 14 residues long. Germline loops: CDR1 MNHNY, CDR2 SVGAGI (reference sequence). The DNA of the CDR3 is TGTGCCAGCAGACCCGGGACAGGGGATTCACCCCTCCACTTT. This codes for CASRPGTGDSPLHF.

This clonotype was seen a few times. The chain has TRBV20-1 and TRBJ1-5, with 8 bases matching TRBD1. CDR3 size: 14 residues. V shed 3 bases, J shed 6 bases, and the junction held 7 bases outside the gene matches. In germline, CDR1 is DFQATT, CDR2 SNEGSKA (reference sequence). CDR3 DNA: TGCAGTGCTAGTCCTACAGGGGGGCTTCAGCCCCAGCATTTT. Translation: CSASPTGGLQPQHF.

This clonotype was counted between two and nine times. J is TRBJ1-6 and V is TRBV11-2; D gene uncertain. The CDR3 extends over 13 amino acids. Trimming shortened V by 1 base and J by 11 bases, and 9 bases separated the two germline ends. Germline assignment: CDR1 SGHAT and CDR2 FQNNGV. CDR3 sequence reads: CASSLADIPPLHF. The CDR3 DNA is TGTGCCAGCAGCTTAGCCGACATACCACCCCTCCACTTT.

This rearrangement joins TRBV4-1 to TRBJ2-2; no reliable D call. The V end was cut by 1 base, the J end by 0 bases, with 3 bases between. The CDR3 is 14 amino acids. Germline V lookup: CDR1 MGHRA, CDR2 YSYEKL. The CDR3 DNA reads as TGCGCCAGCAGCCAAGCGACGAACACCGGGGAGCTGTTTTTT. It yields the protein CASSQATNTGELFF.

This rearrangement joins TRBV7-9 to TRBJ1-1; D not certain. This CDR3 spans 14 amino acids. In germline, CDR1 is SEHNR, CDR2 FQNEAQ (reference sequence). Trimming removed 9 bases at V and 0 bases at J, with 14 bases between. The CDR3 loop reads CASGVAGMNTEAFF. The CDR3 region has the DNA TGTGCCAGTGGAGTGGCGGGGATGAACACTGAAGCTTTCTTT. Variable domain in full (rest from reference TRBV7-9 and TRBJ1-1): DTGVSQNPRHKITKRGQNVTFRCDPISEHNRLYWYRQTLGQGPEFLTYFQNEAQLEKSRLLSDRFSAERPKGSFSTLEIQRTEQGDSAMYLCASGVAGMNTEAFFGQGTRLTVV.

The V call is TRBV7-8, the J call TRBJ2-1; TRBD2 agrees at 8 bases. The CDR3 loop spans 17 amino acids. V shed 4 bases and J 4 bases; nucleotides not matched to a gene: 12. Germline lookup yields CDR1 SGHVS and CDR2 FQNEAQ. CDR3 sequence: CASSSDGSGALYNEQFF. In DNA form, the CDR3 reads TGTGCCAGCAGCTCAGATGGTAGCGGGGCCTTGTACAATGAGCAGTTCTTC.

The sample holds many counts of this clonotype. V usage is TRBV7-9 and J usage is TRBJ2-7; tentatively, D is TRBD1 (6 bases). The CDR3 has 12 amino acids. The germline V gene encodes CDR1 SEHNR and CDR2 FQNEAQ (reference sequence). V was trimmed by 3 bases and J by 4 bases, leaving 7 bases between them. The CDR3 DNA reads as TGTGCCAGCAGCTTCAGGGGATACGAGCAGTACGTC. Translation gives CASSFRGYEQYV.

Only a few counts were recorded for this clonotype. The rearrangement joins TRBV11-2 to TRBJ1-1; perhaps TRBD1 as D (6 bases). Trimming took 1 base from V and 5 from J, leaving 11 bases between them. The CDR3 runs to 14 residues. Germline loops: CDR1 SGHAT, CDR2 FQNNGV. CDR3 sequence reads: CASSLAGARTEAFF. In DNA form, the CDR3 reads TGTGCCAGCAGCTTAGCAGGGGCGAGGACTGAAGCTTTCTTT.

J is TRBJ2-3 and V is TRBV20-1; D gene ambiguous. This CDR3 has 14 residues. Trimming took 5 bases from V and 1 from J, leaving 13 bases between them. Germline V gives CDR1 DFQATT, CDR2 SNEGSKA (reference sequence). CDR3 DNA: TGCAGTGCTGGAGCCCCTCCTCGCACAGATACGCAGTATTTT. Translating it yields CSAGAPPRTDTQYF.

The chain recombines TRBV20-1 with TRBJ1-2, with D perhaps matching TRBD1 (6 bases). The germline gives CDR1 DFQATT, CDR2 SNEGSKA (reference sequence). Trimming took off 0 bases at V and 8 bases at J, with 19 bases between the two ends. The CDR3 is 15 residues long. DNA of the CDR3: TGCAGTGCTAGAGAAAGCGTGGGGGCGGGGTACGGCTACACCTTC. Amino acid sequence: CSARESVGAGYGYTF.

The chain combines TRBV4-3 with TRBJ2-1; D is perhaps TRBD2 (5 bases). Germline assignment: CDR1 LGHNA and CDR2 YSLEER. The length of the CDR3 is 14 residues. Between the trimmed V and J ends, which lost 7 bases and 0 bases, there was a span of 10 bases. CDR3 bases: TGCGCCAGCAAAGCGGAGAGCTCCTACAATGAGCAGTTCTTC. Translation gives CASKAESSYNEQFF.

The rearrangement joins TRBV7-8 to TRBJ2-7; 10 bases match TRBD1. Trimming took 1 base from V and 1 from J; bases not matched to a gene: 4. Per the germline V gene, CDR1 is SGHVS and CDR2 is FQNEAQ. The CDR3 is 16 residues long. The DNA for the CDR3 is TGTGCCAGCAGCTTAGTTGAGGGACAGGGGTCCTACGAGCAGTACTTC. It encodes CASSLVEGQGSYEQYF.

This clonotype was observed many times. This chain links TRBV4-3 with TRBJ2-4; D remains unclear. The CDR3 covers 15 residues. Looked up from germline, CDR1 is LGHNA and CDR2 is YSLEER. Between the trimmed V and J ends, which lost 2 bases and 6 bases, there was a span of 14 bases. CDR3 in DNA: TGCGCCAGCAGCCAATCCCGAGTATTGGGAAACATTCAGTACTTC. Protein sequence: CASSQSRVLGNIQYF.

This clonotype was counted only a few times. The chain links TRBV6-5 to TRBJ2-7; D remains ambiguous. CDR1 MNHEY and CDR2 SVGAGI come from the germline V gene. Trimming left V 9 bases short and J 4 bases short, with 7 bases between. This CDR3 region has 10 residues. The CDR3 DNA is TGTGCCAGAATTTTATACGAGCAGTACGTC. The encoded protein is CARILYEQYV.

This chain uses TRBV27 with TRBJ2-1, with unresolved D. CDR3 length: 16 residues. V was cut by 5 bases and J by 1 base, with 15 bases left in between. The V gene's germline CDR1 is MNHEY and CDR2 SMNVEV (reference sequence). The CDR3: CASSRPDGRSYNEQFF. The CDR3 nucleotides are TGTGCCAGCAGTCGCCCCGACGGTAGGTCCTACAATGAGCAGTTCTTC.

This clonotype was counted only a few times. This chain uses TRBV4-3 with TRBJ1-3, with a tentative D call TRBD1 (5 bases). Germline values: CDR1 LGHNA, CDR2 YSLEER. The CDR3 has 18 residues. V shed 4 bases and J shed 2 bases, with 21 bases lying between them. The CDR3 DNA reads as TGCGCCAGCAGCCCAGGCGTGACAGCAACTGAGGCTGGAAACACCATATATTTT. This gives the protein CASSPGVTATEAGNTIYF.

This clonotype came up a few times. For the CDR3, the DNA is TGCGCCAGCAGCCACGGGGGGGTGAGCACAGATACGCAGTATTTT. This translates into CASSHGGVSTDTQYF. This sequence joins TRBV4-3 and TRBJ2-3; 8 bases are a match to TRBD2. Germline V gives CDR1 LGHNA, CDR2 YSLEER. J lost 0 bases, V lost 3 bases, and 2 bases had no gene match. This CDR3 is built from 15 residues.

A few counts support this clonotype. The chain has TRBV5-1 and TRBJ2-6; D is uncertain. The germline V and J ends were trimmed by 4 bases and 2 bases, with 13 bases remaining between them. The CDR3 covers 16 residues. Germline lookup yields CDR1 SGHRS and CDR2 YFSETQ. CDR3 protein: CASSPLVPAGANVLTF. In nucleotides, the CDR3 is TGCGCCAGCAGCCCCCTGGTCCCGGCTGGGGCCAACGTCCTGACTTTC.

This chain links TRBV6-5 with TRBJ2-5; no firm D call. Germline lookup yields CDR1 MNHEY and CDR2 SVGAGI. The ends were cut back, 3 bases at V and 5 bases at J, with 10 bases in the middle. There are 13 residues in the CDR3. The CDR3 spells CASSYNGWETQYF. CDR3 in DNA: TGTGCCAGCAGTTATAATGGATGGGAGACCCAGTACTTC.

The chain employs TRBV24-1 and TRBJ1-1, with D unclear. Germline V gene sequence: CDR1 KGHDR, CDR2 SFDVKD. V dropped 2 bases and J dropped 11 bases, with 11 bases sitting between them. The CDR3 has 12 amino acids. CDR3 in amino acids: CATSDYSLRAFF. In DNA form, the CDR3 reads TGTGCCACCAGTGATTACTCCTTAAGGGCTTTCTTT.

This chain connects TRBV7-2 to TRBJ2-2; TRBD2 matches 8 bases. The CDR3 spans 15 residues. With V trimmed by 2 bases and J by 3 bases, 2 bases remained unmatched. Germline V gives CDR1 SGHTA, CDR2 FQGNSA. CDR3: CASSLMTSDTGELFF. In DNA, the CDR3 is TGTGCCAGCAGCTTAATGACTAGCGACACCGGGGAGCTGTTTTTT. The variable domain in full, completed from reference TRBV7-2 and TRBJ2-2, reads GAGVSQSPSNKVTEKGKDVELRCDPISGHTALYWYRQSLGQGLEFLIYFQGNSAPDKSGLPSDRFSAERTGGSVSTLTIQRTQQEDSAVYLCASSLMTSDTGELFFGEGSRLTVL.

The chain couples TRBV7-9 to TRBJ2-1, with D maybe TRBD2 (5 bases). V was trimmed by 4 bases and J by 6 bases, leaving 13 bases between them. CDR1 SEHNR and CDR2 FQNEAQ come from the germline V gene (reference sequence). The CDR3 loop spans 14 amino acids. The CDR3 DNA reads as TGTGCCAGCAGCTACCGGGATTCGGCCAATGAGCAGTTCTTC. It translates to CASSYRDSANEQFF.

The chain joins TRBV6-2 or TRBV6-3 to TRBJ2-5; D gene uncertain. This CDR3 region has 13 residues. CDR1 is MNHEY and CDR2 is SVGEGT in the germline V gene. Trimming cost V 5 bases and J 2 bases, with 9 bases left between them. Written as DNA, the CDR3 is TGTGCCAGCAGTCAACCTCCTCAAGAGACCCAGTACTTC. This gives the protein CASSQPPQETQYF.

The chain is built from TRBV6-2 or TRBV6-3 and TRBJ1-5; 8 bases are a match to TRBD1. Germline CDR1 reads MNHEY; CDR2 reads SVGEGT. The trim removed 4 bases at V and 2 bases at J, leaving 4 bases unmatched. There are 15 residues in the CDR3. CDR3 coding DNA: TGTGCCAGCAGTTCCGGGGGACAGGGCAATCAGCCCCAGCATTTT. It specifies CASSSGGQGNQPQHF.

Comment on this clonotype: This is likely a read error, given that the CDR3 carries no conserved phenylalanine or tryptophan at its end. Because the CDR3's place on the DNA is in doubt, the DNA is left out and the CDR3 is given as listed by TCRdb. The chain combines TRBV21-1 with TRBJ2-7; the table's TRBD1 call for D was not verified on the DNA. TRBV21-1 is noted as a pseudogene. Termini included, the CDR3 measures 12 amino acids. CDR3 sequence: CASSPPTGGALP.

This chain uses TRBV3-1 with TRBJ2-5; TRBD2 matches at 11 bases. The CDR3 covers 15 residues. Germline trimming cut 0 bases from V and 13 bases from J; bases unmatched to any gene: 10. The germline V gene encodes CDR1 LGHDT and CDR2 YNNKEL (reference sequence). CDR3 protein: CASSQDSASGGRRYF. CDR3 nucleotide sequence: TGTGCCAGCAGCCAAGATTCGGCTAGCGGGGGGAGACGGTACTTC.

This clonotype appeared a few times. The chain joins TRBV20-1 to TRBJ2-5; 8 nucleotides align to TRBD2. Losses at the gene ends were 5 bases for V and 3 bases for J; bases not matched to a gene: 2. This CDR3 region has 12 residues. Germline lookup yields CDR1 DFQATT and CDR2 SNEGSKA (reference sequence). The CDR3 sequence is CSAPGGEETQYF. The CDR3 bases are TGCAGTGCTCCGGGGGGGGAAGAGACCCAGTACTTC.

V gene TRBV4-1 combines with J gene TRBJ2-1; D call uncertain. The germline V and J ends were trimmed by 1 base and 8 bases, with 21 bases remaining between them. The germline gives CDR1 MGHRA, CDR2 YSYEKL. The CDR3 has 17 residues. The CDR3 coding sequence is TGCGCCAGCAGCCAAGCGGGTAACAGTGACGGTTACGATGAGCAGTTCTTC. Translating it yields CASSQAGNSDGYDEQFF.